Listed below are T cell receptor beta chains from one sample, sequenced in a study of shared clonotypes between healthy human individuals. Assay used: immunoSEQ multiplex PCR; TCRdb lists only in-frame clones, some missing. This table has 1.5 million to 2.5 million clones, about 95% appearing once. The sequenced sample was naive CD8+ T cells sorted from blood. The origin of the receptors is a man younger than 35 in good health. CDR3s include the opening cysteine and the closing phenylalanine or tryptophan. The D gene is left open where the match is weak. A clone size is listed for some rows: how often the clone was seen (once, few, many), or a class if it is expanded.

clone size	V gene	D gene	J gene	CDR3 DNA	CDR3 protein
.	TRBV7-2	.	TRBJ2-2	TGTGCCAGAACCGTTCAGGGGTCGAACACCGGGGAGCTGTTTTTT	CARTVQGSNTGELFF
.	TRBV15	.	TRBJ2-7	TGTGCCACCAGCCTGGGCGAGGATGCCTACGAGCAGTACTTC	CATSLGEDAYEQYF
.	TRBV29-1	.	TRBJ1-1	TGCAGCGGAGCAGGGTTGGGCCCTGAAGCTTTCTTT	CSGAGLGPEAFF
.	TRBV25-1	.	TRBJ2-7	TGTGCCAGCAGTGTGGGCGGGTCCTACGAGCAGTACTTC	CASSVGGSYEQYF
.	TRBV27	TRBD2	TRBJ2-5	TGTGCCAGCAGTTCTGGGACTAGCGGGCCTCAAGAGACCCAGTACTTC	CASSSGTSGPQETQYF
.	TRBV6-5	TRBD1	TRBJ2-7	TGTGCCAGCAGTTACGGCCAGGGGGCCGACGAGCAGTACTTC	CASSYGQGADEQYF
once	TRBV19	TRBD1	TRBJ2-7	TGTGCCAGTAGTATGGGACAGGGGGCCTTCTACGAGCAGTACTTC	CASSMGQGAFYEQYF
.	TRBV7-9	TRBD2	TRBJ2-2	TGTGCCAGCAGCGCGGGACTAGCGGACAAGAACACCGGGGAGCTGTTTTTT	CASSAGLADKNTGELFF
.	TRBV6-5	.	TRBJ1-4	TGTGCCAGCAGTTACCAAGCAAGTGAAAAACTGTTTTTT	CASSYQASEKLFF
.	TRBV27	TRBD1	TRBJ1-1	TGTGCCAGCAGTTTAGACAGGGGCCCGAACACTGAAGCTTTCTTT	CASSLDRGPNTEAFF
.	TRBV19	.	TRBJ2-7	TGTGCCAGTAGTCCCGGGACCGCGGAGTCCCACGAGCAGTACTTC	CASSPGTAESHEQYF
.	TRBV6-6	.	TRBJ2-5	TGTGCCAGCAGCCTTGTCGGGGCTACCGAGACCCAGTACTTC	CASSLVGATETQYF
.	TRBV9	.	TRBJ1-1	TGTGCCAGCAGCTCCCCCGGCGGCACTGAAGCTTTCTTT	CASSSPGGTEAFF
.	TRBV19	.	TRBJ2-1	TGTGCCACCGCCCCTGACAGCCTCTCCTACAATGAGCAGTTCTTC	CATAPDSLSYNEQFF
once	TRBV9	.	TRBJ1-3	TGTGCCAGCAGCGTAGCGGGGGCCGGTGGAAACACCATATATTTT	CASSVAGAGGNTIYF
.	TRBV4-1	.	TRBJ1-2	TGCGCCAGCAGCCAAGTCGATTCCGGGGGGAGTAACTATGGCTACACCTTC	CASSQVDSGGSNYGYTF
once	TRBV5-1	TRBD2	TRBJ2-3	TGCGCCAGCAGCTTGGCCGCGCTAGCGGGGGGCATTAGCACAGATACGCAGTATTTT	CASSLAALAGGISTDTQYF
once	TRBV29-1	TRBD1	TRBJ2-7	TGCAGCGTTGAGGGGACAGGGGTTTACGAGCAGTACTTC	CSVEGTGVYEQYF
.	TRBV29-1	.	TRBJ2-3	TGCAGCGTTGAAGGTGGGGGCCTAGCGGAAGGGGCAGATACGCAGTATTTT	CSVEGGGLAEGADTQYF
.	TRBV27	.	TRBJ2-7	TGTGCCAGCAGTGTGGACGGGTCCTACGAGCAGTACTTC	CASSVDGSYEQYF
.	TRBV19	TRBD1	TRBJ2-7	TGTGCCAGTAGTACGCCGGGACAGGGGGCCTACGAGCAGTACTTC	CASSTPGQGAYEQYF
once	TRBV7-9	.	TRBJ2-7	TGTGCCAGCAGCACCACAGGGTTATTCCACGAGCAGTACTTC	CASSTTGLFHEQYF
.	TRBV21-1	.	TRBJ2-2	TGTGCCAGCAGCAAATGGGACGGGGAGCTGTTTTTT	CASSKWDGELFF
.	TRBV27	.	TRBJ2-6	TGTGCCAGCAGTTCCCCAGACAGCTCTGGGGCCAACGTCCTGACTTTC	CASSSPDSSGANVLTF
.	TRBV5-4	TRBD1	TRBJ2-7	TGTGCCAGCAGCTTGGACGGGACAGGGTATAACCACGAGCAGTACTTC	CASSLDGTGYNHEQYF
.	TRBV4-1	.	TRBJ2-7	TGCGCCAGCAGCCAAGAGGGAGGGCCAGGGGCTTCCTACGAGCAGTACTTC	CASSQEGGPGASYEQYF
.	TRBV2	.	TRBJ2-2	TGTGCCAGCAGTGAAGGTGGGCCCGGGGAGCTGTTTTTT	CASSEGGPGELFF
.	TRBV6-5	.	TRBJ1-5	TGTGCCAGCAGTTCGTCGACAGGAGTTAACCAGCATTTT	CASSSSTGVNQHF
few	TRBV25-1	TRBD1	TRBJ1-2	TGTGCCAGCAGTCAGGGGGCCGGTGGCTACACCTTC	CASSQGAGGYTF
.	TRBV7-9	TRBD1	TRBJ1-3	TGTGCCAGCAGCTCTGACAGGGCATCCGGAAACACCATATATTTT	CASSSDRASGNTIYF
.	TRBV2	.	TRBJ2-1	TGTGCCAGCGCAGGGGGGAATGAGCAGTTCTTC	CASAGGNEQFF
.	TRBV27	TRBD1	TRBJ2-7	TGTGCCAGCAGCCACGGACAGGGGGGATACGAGCAGTACTTC	CASSHGQGGYEQYF
.	TRBV5-1	.	TRBJ2-5	TGCGCCAGCAGCTACGAGGGCTACCCAGAGACCCAGTACTTC	CASSYEGYPETQYF
.	TRBV13	.	TRBJ2-2	TGTGCCAGCAGCCTCAACGGGAGAGCGAACACCGGGGAGCTGTTTTTT	CASSLNGRANTGELFF
.	TRBV5-5	.	TRBJ2-2	TGTGCCAGCAGCGTCACCGGGGAGCTGTTTTTT	CASSVTGELFF
.	TRBV7-9	TRBD2	TRBJ2-3	TGTGCCAGCAGCACAGTAGGGGTAGCGGGGGAAGATACGCAGTATTTT	CASSTVGVAGEDTQYF